This T cell receptor beta chain derives from a study of blood T cell repertoires in COVID-19 (TCRdb year 2020). General notes on the study: Collaborator samples came from the United States, Italy and Spain and covered acute and convalescent phases of COVID-19. The prospective study material was composed of cDNA or gDNA derived from T cells, B-cell-depleted T cells, or PBMCs. Subjects who had been exposed to COVID-19, were actively infected with it, or had recovered from it provided the deeply sampled blood TCRbeta repertoires that made up the dataset. The repertoires were released in a freely available public database intended as a resource for research on the immune response to SARS-CoV-2. The samples were drawn from two sources: the first 160 participants of the ongoing ImmuneRACE study, and 1,000 to 1,500 subjects contributed by 6 global collaborators. Sample metadata almost always included a de-identified subject ID, COVID-19 status, age in years and sex. Where HLA class I and class II types were available, the types were taken from metadata supplied by the sample provider, not from assay-based typing. What the authors observed across the whole study: The amount of clinical and demographic metadata varied by source and participant and was provided uncurated.

In regard to this clone: What antigen it recognizes has not been identified. The sample holds no much larger clone one base away, and base qualities are not on file.

The immunoSEQ Assay, a bias-controlled multiplex PCR, was used to amplify TCRbeta CDR3 regions from genomic DNA. The authors' analysis ran thus. The number of nucleated cells in each sample was estimated by amplification of reference gene primers within the assay. To quantify the absolute abundance of each unique TCRbeta CDR3 rearrangement, sequence reads were collapsed and filtered. For each sample, productive Simpson clonality was calculated by taking the square root of Simpson's diversity index across productive rearrangements. Sourced from immuneACCESS, this table was stored by TCRdb with only in-frame sequences that have V and J called. A share of the clones is absent; for the studies checked, an unresolved V gene accounts for under half, and the remainder has no known explanation. V, J and clone size are taken as reported in that table, and D and trimming were inferred from the DNA itself. The sample yields about 110,000 clones; less than 85% were counted once. Around 3.5% of the sample rests with the top ten.

Collaborating institutions collected whole blood in K2EDTA tubes following their own protocols. For TCRbeta analysis, collaborators shipped samples as frozen whole blood, isolated PBMCs, or DNA extracted from either of those sample types. V is cut back by 4 bases and J by 1 base, with 6 bases in the junction unmatched. CDR3 length: 14 amino acids, cysteine to phenylalanine. The sequence is cut down to CDR3 DNA, 42 bases in frame from base 1. For CDR1 and CDR2, the germline V gene (reference sequence) lists GTSNPN and SVGIG. Here the chain combines TRBV30 and TRBJ2-5, with 7 bases aligning to TRBD1. What was sequenced was peripheral blood. This clonotype was sampled from a woman over 75 with acute or convalescent COVID-19. The CDR3 in this case is CAWNTGVAQETQYF. The DNA reads TGTGCCTGGAATACAGGGGTGGCCCAAGAGACCCAGTACTTC. The entire variable domain, with the stretches around the CDR3 drawn from the reference TRBV30 and TRBJ2-5 proteins, is SQTIHQWPATLVQPVGSPLSLECTVEGTSNPNLYWYRQAAGRGLQLLFYSVGIGQISSEVPQNLSASRPQDRQFILSSKKLLLSDSGFYLCAWNTGVAQETQYFGPGTRLLVL.